Each of the 8 T cell receptor beta chains below was sequenced from the same sample in a study of cytomegalovirus exposure and HLA in healthy donors. Primers: 60 Vbeta forward and 13 Jbeta reverse. Data came from immunoSEQ multiplex PCR; TCRdb stores just in-frame clones and leaves some out. This sample yields more than 70,000 clones, of which approximately 76% are seen a single time; 5.3% belongs to the top ten. Input material: PBMCs. These receptors all stem from a man aged 30-40 years in good health and CMV-seropositive.

Remarks on this clone: No conserved phenylalanine or tryptophan is present at the end of the CDR3, so a read error is the likely explanation. The chain links TRBV9 to TRBJ1-1; D not certain. Germline V gene lookup returns CDR1 SGDLS and CDR2 YYNGEE. The V and J ends lost 4 bases and 0 bases respectively, with 13 bases between them. This CDR3 contains 15 residues. CDR3 sequence reads: CASSPRGGLNTEAFS. CDR3 nucleotides: TGTGCCAGCAGCCCCCGCGGCGGTTTGAACACTGAAGCTTTCTCT.

The chain couples TRBV19 to TRBJ1-1, with TRBD1 identical over 8 bases. This CDR3 is built from 13 residues. The J segment lost 10 bases and the V segment lost 0 bases, leaving 4 bases of the junction unmatched. CDR1 is LNHDA, CDR2 SQIVND, per germline (reference sequence). CDR3 in DNA: TGTGCCAGTAGTATAGACCCCACAGGGGGAGCTTTCTTT. Its protein product is CASSIDPTGGAFF.

The chain combines TRBV5-6 with TRBJ2-2; 7 bases fit TRBD1. The CDR3 spans 13 residues. Germline V CDR1 and CDR2: SGHDT, YYEEEE. The CDR3 coding sequence is TGTCCCCAGGGGGATTATGACACCGGGGAGCTGTTTTTT. Residues: CPQGDYDTGELFF.

CDR3 nucleotides: TGCGCCAGCAGCCGAAACGCAGGGGGCGCTAGCACAGATACGCAGTATTTT. It translates to CASSRNAGGASTDTQYF. The chain combines TRBV5-1 with TRBJ2-3; 8 bases align to TRBD1. After removal of 4 bases from V and 0 bases from J, the junction contained 10 bases not matched to a gene. Per the germline V gene, CDR1 is SGHRS and CDR2 is YFSETQ. This CDR3 contains 17 residues.

This rearrangement joins TRBV5-8 to TRBJ1-2; tentatively, D is TRBD1 (5 bases). Germline V gene data show CDR1 as SGHTS and CDR2 as YDEGEE. With 3 bases removed from V and 1 base from J, the gap between germline ends came to 16 bases. The CDR3 is 16 residues long. The CDR3 DNA is TGTGCCAGCAGCTACCGGGGGGTCGGGGGTAACTATGGCTACACCTTC. Amino acid sequence: CASSYRGVGGNYGYTF.

CDR3 coding DNA: TGTGCCATCAGGGAAGACGGGAGCCTTTACAATGAGCAGTTCTTC. It yields the protein CAIREDGSLYNEQFF. The chain is built from TRBV10-3 and TRBJ2-1; D may be TRBD2 (6 bases). From germline, CDR1 is ENHRY and CDR2 SYGVKD. CDR3 size: 15 residues. V gave up 6 bases and J gave up 4 bases, with 16 bases separating them.

This chain uses TRBV7-3 with TRBJ2-2, with unresolved D. Deletions cut 2 bases from V and 5 bases from J, with 9 bases between. The CDR3 runs 14 residues. Germline values: CDR1 SGHTA, CDR2 FQGTGA. The CDR3 sequence: CASSLSSQTGELFF. The CDR3 nucleotides read TGTGCCAGCAGCTTATCCTCACAAACCGGGGAGCTGTTTTTT. The full variable domain, with the rest looked up from reference TRBV7-3 and TRBJ2-2, is GAGVSQTPSNKVTEKGKYVELRCDPISGHTALYWYRQSLGQGPEFLIYFQGTGAADDSGLPNDRFFAVRPEGSVSTLKIQRTERGDSAVYLCASSLSSQTGELFFGEGSRLTVL.

This clone was picked up one time. This rearrangement joins TRBV18 to TRBJ1-3; D not certain. In germline, CDR1 is KGHSH, CDR2 LQKENI. V lost 4 bases and J lost 0, with 13 bases in between. The CDR3 length is 16 residues. CDR3 protein: CASSLREASSGNTIYF. The CDR3 DNA is TGTGCCAGCTCACTGCGGGAGGCGTCCTCTGGAAACACCATATATTTT.